This T cell receptor beta chain was recovered during a study of Ad26.COV2.S vaccination and SARS-CoV-2 variants. Produced via immunoSEQ multiplex PCR; TCRdb's table is partial and in-frame only. The repertoire has about 180,000 clones, around 85% of them found once; the top ten carry over 4.5%. The CDR3 sequence is 14 residues long. V lost 4 bases, J lost 3 bases, and 13 bases lay in between. Germline CDR1 is SGHDT and CDR2 is YYEEEE. The clonotype comes from a human donor who had recovered from COVID-19. The chain employs TRBV5-6 and TRBJ2-5; D may be TRBD2 (6 bases). This specimen was peripheral blood, taken after recovery from COVID-19. The CDR3 region is CASSPGVREETQYF. CDR3 sequence (DNA): TGTGCCAGCAGCCCGGGGGTGAGGGAAGAGACCCAGTACTTC.